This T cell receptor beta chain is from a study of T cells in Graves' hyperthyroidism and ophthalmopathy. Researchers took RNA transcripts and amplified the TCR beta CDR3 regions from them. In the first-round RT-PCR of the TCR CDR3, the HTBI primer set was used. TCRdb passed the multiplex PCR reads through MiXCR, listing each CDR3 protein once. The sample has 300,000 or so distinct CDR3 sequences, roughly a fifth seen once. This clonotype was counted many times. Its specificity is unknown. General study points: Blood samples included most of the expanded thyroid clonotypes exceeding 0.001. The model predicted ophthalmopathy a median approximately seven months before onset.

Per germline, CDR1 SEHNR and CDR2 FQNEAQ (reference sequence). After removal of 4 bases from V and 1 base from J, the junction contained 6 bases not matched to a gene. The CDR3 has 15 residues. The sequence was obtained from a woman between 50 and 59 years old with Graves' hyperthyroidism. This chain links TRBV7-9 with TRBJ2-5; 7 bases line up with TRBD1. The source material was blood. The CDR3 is CASSYPGGFQETQYF. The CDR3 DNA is TGTGCCAGCAGCTACCCAGGGGGTTTCCAAGAGACCCAGTACTTC.